Reported below is one T cell receptor beta chain. The data derive from a study of blood T cell repertoires in COVID-19. Background on the study: Sample material is recorded as cDNA or gDNA derived from T cells, B-cell-depleted T cells, or PBMCs.

In the study's own analysis: Amplification of reference gene primers provided the estimated nucleated cell counts. The repertoire was sequenced with immunoSEQ multiplex PCR; TCRdb's copy has only in-frame clones and lacks some. D and trimming come from the DNA, and the V and J calls and clone size come from that table. The table records approximately 280,000 clones, 85% to 90% of them present only once. The CDR3 loop spans 15 amino acids. CDR1 SEHNR and CDR2 FQNEAQ come from the germline V gene (reference sequence). J gave up 3 bases and V 3 bases, and 6 bases lay outside the gene matches. The chain has TRBV7-9 and TRBJ1-1; TRBD1 matches 8 bases. The clonotype comes from a man in his forties or fifties with acute or convalescent COVID-19. The sequenced material came from peripheral blood. In DNA, the CDR3 is TGTGCCAGCAGCTTTTCCACAGGGGGTTACACTGAAGCTTTCTTT. It codes for CASSFSTGGYTEAFF.